The present T cell receptor beta chain was sequenced within a study of T cells after yellow fever vaccination. Findings and limits, study-wide: The secondary T-cell response peaked on day 5, not day 15, but was weaker.

As for this clonotype: Antigen unknown.

The CDR3 loop spans 15 amino acids. Per germline, CDR1 SGHTA and CDR2 FQGNSA. V lost 2 bases and J 1 base, leaving 9 bases between the germline ends. TCRdb re-derived calls from the 5' RACE reads in MiXCR, one entry per CDR3 protein. The repertoire has 300,000 to 450,000 distinct CDR3 sequences, 6.2% of them found once; the top ten carry 15%. The sequence was obtained from a man aged 30 to 39 who received the YFV17D yellow fever vaccine. V gene TRBV7-2 combines with J gene TRBJ2-4; D possibly corresponds to TRBD1 (5 bases). Sequencing was performed on PBMCs, taken 5 days after the yellow fever booster vaccination. In nucleotides, the CDR3 is TGTGCCAGCAGCTTAAGGGCAGGGGCCAAAAACATTCAGTACTTC. Protein sequence: CASSLRAGAKNIQYF.